The rows below give T cell receptor beta chains drawn from one sample of a study of cytomegalovirus exposure and HLA in healthy donors. Some clones are missing from TCRdb's copy, which holds only in-frame ones; the method was immunoSEQ multiplex PCR. The sample shows roughly 80,000 clones, approximately 74% of them seen only once. Sequencing input: PBMCs. The receptors originated from a woman aged 50 to 65 in good health and CMV-seropositive. Each CDR3 is given with its conserved first and last residue. A D gene is named only where the DNA matches it firmly. For some rows the clone size is stated as once, few or many, or as a class when expanded; others skip it.

J gene: TRBJ2-2; D gene: TRBD2; clone size: few; V gene: TRBV2; CDR3 DNA: TGTGCCAGCAGTCCCCGGCGGGGGACCGGGGAGCTGTTTTTT; CDR3 protein: CASSPRRGTGELFF
J gene: TRBJ2-7; D gene: -; clone size: -; V gene: TRBV11-3; CDR3 DNA: TGTGCCAGCAGTCCCTCACAGGGGGGGACCGAGCAGTACTTC; CDR3 protein: CASSPSQGGTEQYF
J gene: TRBJ2-7; D gene: -; clone size: once; V gene: TRBV28; CDR3 DNA: TGTGCCAGCACTACTAGCCACTCAACCTACGAGCAGTACTTC; CDR3 protein: CASTTSHSTYEQYF
J gene: TRBJ2-3; D gene: TRBD1; clone size: -; V gene: TRBV13; CDR3 DNA: TGTGCCAGCAGCTTATTGGGGACAGGGGGTACAGATACGCAGTATTTT; CDR3 protein: CASSLLGTGGTDTQYF
J gene: TRBJ1-2; D gene: -; clone size: -; V gene: TRBV30; CDR3 DNA: TGTGCCTGGAGTGTACTCGGTCCGAACTATGGCTACACCTTC; CDR3 protein: CAWSVLGPNYGYTF
J gene: TRBJ2-1; D gene: TRBD2; clone size: -; V gene: TRBV7-9; CDR3 DNA: TGTGCCAGCAGCTTACTGGCCGGGACTACCAATGAGCAGTTCTTC; CDR3 protein: CASSLLAGTTNEQFF
J gene: TRBJ2-7; D gene: -; clone size: -; V gene: TRBV7-9; CDR3 DNA: TGTGCCAGCAGCTTAGTCGGGGAAACCTACGAGCAGTACTTC; CDR3 protein: CASSLVGETYEQYF
J gene: TRBJ1-5; D gene: TRBD1; clone size: -; V gene: TRBV7-8; CDR3 DNA: TGTGCCAGCAGAGCAGGGGGCGATCAGCCCCAGCATTTT; CDR3 protein: CASRAGGDQPQHF
J gene: TRBJ2-1; D gene: TRBD2; clone size: -; V gene: TRBV10-3; CDR3 DNA: TGTGCCATCAGTGAGGGGGCTAGCGGGAGTAGTGAGCAGTTCTTC; CDR3 protein: CAISEGASGSSEQFF
J gene: TRBJ2-7; D gene: -; clone size: once; V gene: TRBV28; CDR3 DNA: TGTGCCAGCAGGGCCCTGGGGCAAGGCTACGAGCAGTACTTC; CDR3 protein: CASRALGQGYEQYF
J gene: TRBJ1-1; D gene: -; clone size: once; V gene: TRBV27; CDR3 DNA: TGTGCCAGCAGTTTATCGGGGGGTTGGACTGAAGCTTTCTTT; CDR3 protein: CASSLSGGWTEAFF
J gene: TRBJ2-7; D gene: -; clone size: -; V gene: TRBV5-1; CDR3 DNA: TGCGCCACCCGCTCCGGGACACAGAGCTACGAGCAGTACTTC; CDR3 protein: CATRSGTQSYEQYF
J gene: TRBJ2-7; D gene: TRBD1; clone size: -; V gene: TRBV29-1; CDR3 DNA: TGCAGCGTACGGACAGGCGTCGAGCAGTACTTC; CDR3 protein: CSVRTGVEQYF
J gene: TRBJ2-1; D gene: -; clone size: -; V gene: TRBV7-9; CDR3 DNA: TGTGCCAGCAGCTTATACAGATCCAATGAGCAGTTCTTC; CDR3 protein: CASSLYRSNEQFF
J gene: TRBJ1-2; D gene: TRBD1; clone size: -; V gene: TRBV6-1; CDR3 DNA: TGTGCCAGCACCACAGGGGGGGGTGGCTACACCTTC; CDR3 protein: CASTTGGGGYTF
J gene: TRBJ1-1; D gene: TRBD1; clone size: -; V gene: TRBV29-1; CDR3 DNA: TGCAGCGCCCGCCCAGGGGGTTTAGCTTTCTTT; CDR3 protein: CSARPGGLAFF
J gene: TRBJ2-7; D gene: TRBD1; clone size: -; V gene: TRBV19; CDR3 DNA: TGTGCCAGTAGTATCATAGGACAGGGATACTACGAGCAGTACTTC; CDR3 protein: CASSIIGQGYYEQYF
J gene: TRBJ1-2; D gene: TRBD1; clone size: -; V gene: TRBV7-9; CDR3 DNA: TGTGCCAGCAGCTTAGGCCAGGGGGCAAACTATGGCTACACCTTC; CDR3 protein: CASSLGQGANYGYTF
J gene: TRBJ2-1; D gene: TRBD2; clone size: -; V gene: TRBV10-3; CDR3 DNA: TGTGCCACCCTTGCCCCGACTAGCGGGAAAGGGGTGGTCGATGAGCAGTTCTTC; CDR3 protein: CATLAPTSGKGVVDEQFF
J gene: TRBJ2-7; D gene: -; clone size: -; V gene: TRBV5-1; CDR3 DNA: TGCGCCAGCAGCGTCGCAGGGGTCGGCGAGCAGTACTTC; CDR3 protein: CASSVAGVGEQYF
J gene: TRBJ2-1; D gene: -; clone size: -; V gene: TRBV5-6; CDR3 DNA: TGTGCCAGCAGCTCACAGGACAATGAGCAGTTCTTC; CDR3 protein: CASSSQDNEQFF
J gene: TRBJ1-1; D gene: TRBD1; clone size: few; V gene: TRBV6-5; CDR3 DNA: TGTGCCAGCAGTTACGGGGGGACAGCTGAAGCTTTCTTT; CDR3 protein: CASSYGGTAEAFF
J gene: TRBJ2-7; D gene: TRBD1; clone size: few; V gene: TRBV29-1; CDR3 DNA: TGCAGCGCCGCGACAGGGAGCTTGTCCGAGCAGTACTTC; CDR3 protein: CSAATGSLSEQYF
J gene: TRBJ2-2; D gene: -; clone size: few; V gene: TRBV28; CDR3 DNA: TGTGCCAGCAAGCGCCGCTCGAACACCGGGGAGCTGTTTTTT; CDR3 protein: CASKRRSNTGELFF
J gene: TRBJ2-7; D gene: -; clone size: -; V gene: TRBV27; CDR3 DNA: TGTGCCAGCAGTTACGGACGGAGAGGGGAGCAGTACTTC; CDR3 protein: CASSYGRRGEQYF
J gene: TRBJ2-3; D gene: -; clone size: -; V gene: TRBV7-9; CDR3 DNA: TGTGCCAGCAGCCCCAGGCCTACAGATACGCAGTATTTT; CDR3 protein: CASSPRPTDTQYF
J gene: TRBJ2-5; D gene: -; clone size: -; V gene: TRBV7-9; CDR3 DNA: TGTGCCAGCAGCTTAGCGGAAACTAGCTCTCAGTACTTC; CDR3 protein: CASSLAETSSQYF